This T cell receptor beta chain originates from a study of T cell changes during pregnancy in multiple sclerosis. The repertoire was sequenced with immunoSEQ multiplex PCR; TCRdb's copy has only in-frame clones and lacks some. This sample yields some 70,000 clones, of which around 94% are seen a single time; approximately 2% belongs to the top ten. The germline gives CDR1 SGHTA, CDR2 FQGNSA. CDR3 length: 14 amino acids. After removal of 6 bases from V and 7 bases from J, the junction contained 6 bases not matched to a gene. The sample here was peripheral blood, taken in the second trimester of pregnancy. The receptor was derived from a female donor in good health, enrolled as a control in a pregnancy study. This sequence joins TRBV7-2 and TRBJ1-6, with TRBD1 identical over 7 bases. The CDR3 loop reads CASSGQAQNSPLHF. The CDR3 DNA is TGTGCCAGCAGTGGACAGGCACAGAATTCACCCCTCCACTTT.